The T cell receptor beta chain under discussion was sequenced for a study of graft-versus-host responses after intestinal transplantation. Comments on this clone: The antigen is not known.

Germline CDR1 is SGHRS and CDR2 is YFSETQ. The CDR3 runs 15 residues. Trimming removed 0 bases from V and 6 bases from J; junction bases left unmatched: 2. Study-wide points: GvH clones were identified in recipient marrow, with some first appearing in ileum or blood.

Sequencing used immunoSEQ multiplex PCR; TCRdb keeps in-frame clones, though not all of them. This sample yields tens of thousands of clones, of which around 90% are seen a single time; roughly 5.5% belongs to the top ten. This sequence was found in a human patient who received an intestinal transplant, so some T cells may come from the graft donor. The sequenced sample was PBMCs, obtained nearly 670 days after intestinal transplant. The chain joins TRBV5-1 to TRBJ2-1; 11 positions match TRBD2. CDR3 residues: CASSLAGTSGNEQFF. The DNA of the CDR3 is TGCGCCAGCAGCTTGGCCGGGACTAGCGGCAATGAGCAGTTCTTC.